This TCR beta chain was obtained from a study of blood T cell repertoires in COVID-19. Overall study: There were acute and convalescent COVID-19 samples, and they came from the United States, Italy and Spain. PBMCs, B-cell-depleted T cells, or T cells were the source of the cDNA or gDNA that made up the material.

The authors' processing: Estimation of nucleated cell counts relied on the amplification of reference gene primers. Assay: immunoSEQ multiplex PCR; the TCRdb copy retains only in-frame clones and omits some. Clone size and the V and J calls come from that table; the DNA yielded D and trimming. The sample has about 180,000 clones; more than 75% are singletons. During active infection, Seattle patients enrolled and were then monitored through disease. V gave up 3 bases and J gave up 4 bases; unmatched junction bases: 6. There are 15 residues in the CDR3. Germline lookup yields CDR1 SGHTA and CDR2 FQGTGA.

V and J are TRBV7-3 and TRBJ2-3, with 8 bases identical to TRBD1. This clonotype originated in an older person with COVID-19, enrolled during active disease. The sample taken for sequencing was peripheral blood. This CDR3 is CASSFGQGPADTQYF. The CDR3 bases are TGTGCCAGCAGCTTCGGACAGGGCCCAGCAGATACGCAGTATTTT.